The sequence of this T cell receptor beta chain was determined in a study of blood T cell repertoires in COVID-19. CDR1 is MDHEN and CDR2 is SYDVKM in the germline V gene. The CDR3 spans 13 residues. Trimming cost V 8 bases and J 4 bases; bases outside gene matches: 7. Participants, 18 to 89 years old, spanned approximately 26 US areas. Cohorts were based on clinical histories the participants reported. The data were produced by immunoSEQ multiplex PCR, yet TCRdb's version contains in-frame clones alone and is incomplete. The sample lists hundreds of thousands of clones, 88% occurring once. The chain links TRBV28 to TRBJ1-1; 7 nucleotides match TRBD1. Sequencing was performed on PBMCs or T cells enriched from blood (not recorded which). This clonotype was sampled from a woman between 50 and 59 years old who had recovered from COVID-19. The DNA for the CDR3 is TGTGCCAGCCTTACAGGGGTCGGCACTGAAGCTTTCTTT. Residues: CASLTGVGTEAFF.